The 27 T cell receptor beta chains given below trace back to one sample, sequenced in a study of cytomegalovirus exposure and HLA in healthy donors. Both 60 Vbeta primers and 13 Jbeta primers went into the PCR. TCRdb keeps only in-frame clones here, not all; method: immunoSEQ multiplex PCR. The repertoire holds about 130,000 clones, with 65% to 80% as singletons. Sequenced material: PBMCs. The receptors stem from a woman aged 18-29 years in good health and CMV-seronegative.

This clone was seen more than once but under ten times. The chain combines TRBV13 with TRBJ1-4, with D possibly TRBD1 on 5 matching bases. Germline V lookup: CDR1 PRHDT, CDR2 FYEKMQ (reference sequence). The CDR3 totals 14 residues. Trimming stripped 3 bases from V and 1 base from J, with 6 bases between. CDR3 region: CASSFRETNEKLFF. CDR3 coding DNA: TGTGCCAGCAGCTTCAGGGAAACTAATGAAAAACTGTTTTTT.

This rearrangement joins TRBV28 to TRBJ2-7; D may be TRBD1 (6 bases). Per the germline V gene, CDR1 is MDHEN and CDR2 is SYDVKM. V lost 4 bases and J 12 bases, leaving 19 bases between the germline ends. CDR3 size: 13 residues. The CDR3 DNA sequence: TGTGCCAGCAGTTCGAATACAGTTTTACAGGGGTACTTC. Translation gives CASSSNTVLQGYF.

This clone was observed a handful of times. The rearrangement joins TRBV30 to TRBJ2-7; D unclear. Trimming shortened V by 6 bases and J by 4 bases, and 16 bases separated the two germline ends. The CDR3 totals 13 residues. The germline gives CDR1 GTSNPN, CDR2 SVGIG (reference sequence). The CDR3 here is CACTSRSSYEQYF. CDR3 nucleotide sequence: TGTGCCTGTACGAGCAGGTCATCGTACGAGCAGTACTTC.

This clone has only one observation. The chain uses TRBV6-6 and TRBJ2-1; perhaps TRBD2 as D (5 bases). Trimming cost V 2 bases and J 8 bases, with 19 bases left between them. Germline-derived CDR1 and CDR2 are MNHNY and SVGAGI (reference sequence). The CDR3 totals 16 residues. The CDR3 sequence: CASSYRGEEEFDEQFF. The CDR3 DNA reads as TGTGCCAGCAGTTACAGAGGAGAGGAGGAGTTCGATGAGCAGTTCTTC.

The CDR3 DNA reads as TGCGCCAGCAGCTTATCGCCCTTTTACAGTGAAATTGAAGCTTTCTTT. Its translation: CASSLSPFYSEIEAFF. This rearrangement joins TRBV5-1 to TRBJ1-1, with D unclear. Germline-derived CDR1 and CDR2 are SGHRS and YFSETQ. V was cut by 2 bases and J by 7 bases, with 21 bases left in between. This CDR3 comprises 16 residues.

This clone was seen only once. The V gene is TRBV7-2, the J gene TRBJ2-7, with unresolved D. Germline values: CDR1 SGHTA, CDR2 FQGNSA. The V end lost 3 bases, the J end lost 5 bases, and 11 bases lay between the germline ends. This CDR3 has 13 amino acids. CDR3 amino acids: CASSLRSSDEQYF. The CDR3 DNA reads TGTGCCAGCAGCTTGAGGTCGTCCGACGAGCAGTACTTC.

V and J are TRBV27 and TRBJ2-1; D perhaps matches TRBD2 (6 bases). Trimming pared 8 bases from V and 2 bases from J, leaving 16 bases between. This CDR3 is 15 amino acids long. Germline V CDR1 and CDR2: MNHEY, SMNVEV (reference sequence). The CDR3 region is CASSLGRTPYNEQFF. The CDR3 DNA reads TGTGCCAGCTCGCTCGGGAGAACCCCCTACAATGAGCAGTTCTTC.

The chain combines TRBV19 with TRBJ1-5; unclear D gene. This CDR3 has 16 amino acids. Germline V gene data show CDR1 as LNHDA and CDR2 as SQIVND (reference sequence). V was clipped by 6 bases and J by 4 bases, with 19 bases between them. CDR3 sequence (DNA): TGTGCCAGTAGCCGACCTCGGACTGATGTTAATCAGCCCCAGCATTTT. Protein product: CASSRPRTDVNQPQHF.

The rearrangement links TRBV30 to TRBJ1-2; D not resolved. V was trimmed by 0 bases and J by 5 bases, leaving 10 bases between them. The CDR3 is 13 residues long. From germline, CDR1 is GTSNPN and CDR2 SVGIG (reference sequence). Here the CDR3 reads CAWSVQQLYGYTF. The CDR3, as DNA: TGTGCCTGGAGTGTACAGCAGTTGTATGGCTACACCTTC. Combining the CDR3 with reference TRBV30 and TRBJ1-2 gives the whole variable domain SQTIHQWPATLVQPVGSPLSLECTVEGTSNPNLYWYRQAAGRGLQLLFYSVGIGQISSEVPQNLSASRPQDRQFILSSKKLLLSDSGFYLCAWSVQQLYGYTFGSGTRLTVV.

The V and J genes are TRBV6-5 and TRBJ1-1; the D is unclear. The CDR3 is made up of 15 amino acids. Trimming shortened V by 0 bases and J by 4 bases, and 12 bases separated the two germline ends. CDR1 MNHEY and CDR2 SVGAGI come from the germline V gene. CDR3 amino acids: CASSYSITVGTEAFF. In nucleotides, the CDR3 is TGTGCCAGCAGTTACTCAATCACGGTCGGCACTGAAGCTTTCTTT.

The table lists this clone with a few counts. This sequence joins TRBV6-1 and TRBJ1-2, with 8 nucleotides matching TRBD1. The CDR3 is 16 amino acids. After removal of 1 base from V and 4 bases from J, the junction contained 8 bases not matched to a gene. Germline-derived CDR1 and CDR2 are MNHNS and SASEGT. CDR3 sequence: CASSEGGTGAGYGYTF. CDR3 in DNA: TGTGCCAGCAGTGAAGGCGGGACAGGTGCGGGCTATGGCTACACCTTC.

The chain uses TRBV19 and TRBJ2-1, with D possibly being TRBD2 (6 bases). Germline V gene data show CDR1 as LNHDA and CDR2 as SQIVND (reference sequence). The CDR3 extends over 16 amino acids. With 1 base removed from V and 5 bases from J, the gap between germline ends came to 15 bases. The CDR3 here is CASSIGRIAEDNEQFF. CDR3 DNA: TGTGCCAGTAGTATAGGTCGGATAGCGGAGGACAATGAGCAGTTCTTC.

The chain recombines TRBV30 with TRBJ2-1, with TRBD2 matching over 7 bases. Germline V CDR1 and CDR2: GTSNPN, SVGIG (reference sequence). The length of the CDR3 is 15 residues. V gave up 3 bases and J gave up 5 bases; unmatched junction bases: 10. The CDR3 loop is CAWSRHPSGDNEQFF. For the CDR3, the DNA is TGTGCCTGGAGCCGCCACCCTAGCGGAGACAATGAGCAGTTCTTC.

The rearrangement uses TRBV10-3 and TRBJ2-7; tentatively, D is TRBD1 (6 bases). The V end was cut by 2 bases, the J end by 6 bases, with 17 bases between. CDR1 is ENHRY and CDR2 is SYGVKD in the germline V gene. CDR3 length equals 15 residues. For the CDR3, the DNA is TGTGCCATCAGTGAGGCAATGGGGAGCAGGGGCGAGCAGTACTTC. It specifies CAISEAMGSRGEQYF.

This clone was seen once. The rearrangement uses TRBV5-1 and TRBJ2-1, with 11 bases identical to TRBD2. Trimming took 4 bases from V and 2 from J; bases not matched to a gene: 5. Germline values: CDR1 SGHRS, CDR2 YFSETQ. The length of the CDR3 is 16 residues. CDR3 coding DNA: TGCGCCAGCAGCCCGTTAGCGGGAGGGGCCTACAATGAGCAGTTCTTC. Its protein product is CASSPLAGGAYNEQFF.

V usage is TRBV29-1 and J usage is TRBJ1-2; D unresolved. Trimming cost V 2 bases and J 2 bases, with 3 bases left between them. Germline values: CDR1 SQVTM, CDR2 ANQGSEA. The CDR3 is made up of 11 amino acids. CDR3 residues: CSVEQNYGYTF. Here the CDR3 DNA reads TGCAGCGTTGAACAGAACTATGGCTACACCTTC.

V gene TRBV4-2 combines with J gene TRBJ2-7, with D maybe TRBD2 (5 bases). V lost 4 bases and J 3 bases, leaving 13 bases between the germline ends. This CDR3 region has 14 residues. Per germline, CDR1 LGHNA and CDR2 YNFKEQ. The CDR3: CASSPRAKVYEQYF. CDR3 in DNA: TGTGCCAGCAGCCCGCGGGCGAAGGTCTACGAGCAGTACTTC.

The gene calls are TRBV5-4 and TRBJ2-5, with D possibly being TRBD2 (6 bases). Trimming took off 7 bases at V and 3 bases at J, with 16 bases between the two ends. The germline V gene encodes CDR1 SGHNT and CDR2 YYREEE (reference sequence). The CDR3 contains 14 residues. In DNA, the CDR3 is TGTGCCAGCCATCCCCCTGGGAGGAAAGAGACCCAGTACTTC. This encodes CASHPPGRKETQYF.

The V and J genes are TRBV1 and TRBJ2-3; the listed D gene, TRBD1, was not tested against the DNA. TRBV1 is given as a pseudogene. CDR3 length: 18 residues. CDR3 DNA: TGCACCAGCAGCCATTCAACAGGGGCCCCGCCCCCCTCAGATACGCAGTATTTT. Its translation is CTSSHSTGAPPPSDTQYF.

This clone was seen only once. The chain recombines TRBV11-2 with TRBJ2-5; possible D gene TRBD2, 6 bases. Germline values: CDR1 SGHAT, CDR2 FQNNGV. The CDR3 sequence is 13 residues long. V was trimmed by 8 bases and J by 5 bases, leaving 15 bases between them. CDR3 sequence reads: CASSASGVETQYF. The CDR3 DNA sequence: TGTGCCAGCTCAGCTTCGGGAGTGGAGACCCAGTACTTC.

V is TRBV6-1 and J is TRBJ2-1; the match to TRBD2 covers 7 bases. This CDR3 is 14 amino acids long. The V and J ends lost 2 bases and 4 bases, in that order; junction bases with no gene match: 2. The V gene's germline CDR1 is MNHNS and CDR2 SASEGT. The CDR3 here is CASSEWRGYNEQFF. CDR3 coding DNA: TGTGCCAGCAGTGAATGGCGGGGGTACAATGAGCAGTTCTTC.

This rearrangement joins TRBV19 to TRBJ2-4; TRBD2 matches 12 bases. This CDR3 has 20 residues. The V gene's germline CDR1 is LNHDA and CDR2 SQIVND (reference sequence). J gave up 2 bases and V 0 bases, and 11 bases lay outside the gene matches. The CDR3 bases are TGTGCCAGTAGTATAGATAGACTAGCGGGAGTCGGGAGAACCAAAAACATTCAGTACTTC. The encoded protein is CASSIDRLAGVGRTKNIQYF. Using reference TRBV19 and TRBJ2-4 for the parts outside the CDR3, the full variable domain is DGGITQSPKYLFRKEGQNVTLSCEQNLNHDAMYWYRQDPGQGLRLIYYSQIVNDFQKGDIAEGYSVSREKKESFPLTVTSAQKNPTAFYLCASSIDRLAGVGRTKNIQYFGAGTRLSVL.

The V and J genes are TRBV29-1 and TRBJ2-7; a weak D match, TRBD1 (5 bases). Germline-derived CDR1 and CDR2 are SQVTM and ANQGSEA. The V gene lost 4 bases and the J gene lost 0 bases, with 13 bases spanning the gap. This CDR3 is built from 14 residues. The CDR3 coding sequence is TGCAGCGTTGCATTAGGGGCGAGCTCCTACGAGCAGTACTTC. Translating it yields CSVALGASSYEQYF.

This clone was found once. The chain is built from TRBV5-6 and TRBJ2-7; 7 bases align to TRBD1. V shed 2 bases, J shed 0 bases, and the junction held 5 bases outside the gene matches. Per germline, CDR1 SGHDT and CDR2 YYEEEE. The CDR3 is made up of 15 amino acids. The DNA for the CDR3 is TGTGCCAGCAGCTTTATTCGGGACAGCTCCTACGAGCAGTACTTC. Its translation is CASSFIRDSSYEQYF. Supplemented by reference TRBV5-6 and TRBJ2-7, the full variable domain reads DAGVTQSPTHLIKTRGQQVTLRCSPKSGHDTVSWYQQALGQGPQFIFQYYEEEERQRGNFPDRFSGHQFPNYSSELNVNALLLGDSALYLCASSFIRDSSYEQYFGPGTRLTVT.

V gene TRBV9 combines with J gene TRBJ2-5, with 8 nucleotides matching TRBD2. Near its end, the DNA agrees better with TRBJ2-7, so the J call may be wrong. From germline, CDR1 is SGDLS and CDR2 YYNGEE. The CDR3 covers 15 residues. The CDR3 DNA follows: TGTGCCAGCAGCGTAGCCTCCGGGAGGGTGAGCGAGCAGTACTTC. It encodes CASSVASGRVSEQYF.

The V gene is TRBV5-1, the J gene TRBJ2-1; D might be TRBD2 (5 bases). The CDR3 is 15 residues long. The V end was cut by 7 bases, the J end by 5 bases, with 19 bases between. The germline CDR1 and CDR2 sequences are SGHRS and YFSETQ. Here the CDR3 DNA reads TGCGCCAGCCGGGAACTTTTGGCACTGCACAATGAGCAGTTCTTC. Translation: CASRELLALHNEQFF.

V and J are TRBV5-4 and TRBJ2-5; D might be TRBD1 (6 bases). Germline V gene data show CDR1 as SGHNT and CDR2 as YYREEE (reference sequence). The CDR3 consists of 13 residues. Trimming cost V 3 bases and J 7 bases, with 13 bases left between them. The CDR3 region has the DNA TGTGCCAGCAGCTCACGACAGGTCGGGACCCAGTACTTC. This codes for CASSSRQVGTQYF.